The 27 T cell receptor beta chains listed next were all sequenced from one sample in a study of shared clonotypes between healthy human individuals. The repertoire was sequenced with immunoSEQ multiplex PCR; TCRdb's copy has only in-frame clones and lacks some. The sample has roughly 2.2 million clones, 85% to 95% seen once; the top ten hold about 0.36%. The material sequenced was naive CD4+ T cells from PBMCs. As to subset: CD45RA+ positively selected. These receptor sequences come from a man aged 18 to 30 in good health. Some clones in this sample may be carry-over from other donors' samples.

The chain carries TRBV11-2 and TRBJ1-2, with D hard to call. Trimming removed 2 bases from V and 4 bases from J, with 8 bases in between. Germline lookup yields CDR1 SGHAT and CDR2 FQNNGV. The CDR3 is 13 amino acids. This chain's CDR3 is CASSLQAGYGYTF. The DNA for the CDR3 is TGTGCCAGCAGCTTACAGGCGGGCTATGGCTACACCTTC. The full variable domain, with the rest looked up from reference TRBV11-2 and TRBJ1-2, is EAGVAQSPRYKIIEKRQSVAFWCNPISGHATLYWYQQILGQGPKLLIQFQNNGVVDDSQLPKDRFSAERLKGVDSTLKIQPAKLEDSAVYLCASSLQAGYGYTFGSGTRLTVV.

In regard to this clone: Other DNA sequences of this sample code for an identical CDR3. The chain couples TRBV7-3 to TRBJ2-1, with 12 nucleotides matching TRBD2. Germline CDR1 is SGHTA and CDR2 is FQGTGA. The CDR3 is 15 residues long. V shed 4 bases, J shed 5 bases, and the junction held 3 bases outside the gene matches. The CDR3 spells CASSSRLAGDNEQFF. CDR3 nucleotides: TGTGCCAGCAGCTCCAGACTAGCGGGGGACAATGAGCAGTTCTTC.

The chain links TRBV10-3 to TRBJ2-3, with TRBD1 matching over 8 bases. The CDR3 extends over 14 amino acids. Germline V gene sequence: CDR1 ENHRY, CDR2 SYGVKD. J was trimmed by 2 bases and V by 8 bases; bases with no gene match: 6. CDR3 residues: CAIGPDRDTDTQYF. CDR3 in DNA: TGTGCCATCGGCCCGGACAGGGACACAGATACGCAGTATTTT.

This clone was observed once. The chain employs TRBV28 and TRBJ2-7; the match to TRBD1 covers 9 bases. The CDR3 extends over 15 amino acids. V lost 4 bases to trimming and J lost 3 bases; unmatched junction nucleotides: 7. From germline, CDR1 is MDHEN and CDR2 SYDVKM. The CDR3 region is CASSSGQGKLYEQYF. In DNA form, the CDR3 reads TGTGCCAGCAGTTCGGGACAGGGAAAGCTCTACGAGCAGTACTTC.

This clone was detected once. Mismatch with germline at one junction end may stem from a read error. This rearrangement joins TRBV9 to TRBJ1-3; 9 bases map to TRBD1. Germline V gives CDR1 SGDLS, CDR2 YYNGEE. The CDR3 length is 14 residues. CDR3 nucleotides: TGTGCCAGCAGTCGGACAGGGGCTGGGAACACCATATATTTT. Translating it yields CASSRTGAGNTIYF.

The chain joins TRBV5-1 to TRBJ2-1; 13 positions match TRBD2. From germline, CDR1 is SGHRS and CDR2 YFSETQ. J was trimmed by 2 bases and V by 4 bases; bases with no gene match: 6. This CDR3 region has 17 residues. For the CDR3, the DNA is TGCGCCAGCAGCCTGGGACTAGCGGGACCTCCCTACAATGAGCAGTTCTTC. Protein product: CASSLGLAGPPYNEQFF.

Notes on this clone: The sample carries other DNA sequences with the same CDR3. The V and J genes are TRBV28 and TRBJ2-5, with 7 nucleotides matching TRBD1. Trimming took 8 bases from V and 1 from J; bases not matched to a gene: 4. Germline V gene lookup returns CDR1 MDHEN and CDR2 SYDVKM. CDR3 length equals 13 residues. CDR3 protein: CASRRQGQETQYF. CDR3 nucleotide sequence: TGTGCCAGCCGACGACAGGGCCAAGAGACCCAGTACTTC.

This rearrangement joins TRBV19 to TRBJ2-1; 10 bases agree with TRBD2. Trimming removed 1 base from V and 5 bases from J; junction bases left unmatched: 5. Germline CDR1 and CDR2: LNHDA and SQIVND (reference sequence). The CDR3 extends over 16 amino acids. The CDR3 region has the DNA TGTGCCAGTAGTATAGGGGGACTAGCGAATCACAATGAGCAGTTCTTC. Protein product: CASSIGGLANHNEQFF.

The genes are TRBV18 and TRBJ2-5; D perhaps matches TRBD2 (5 bases). The CDR3 is 15 amino acids. Per the germline V gene, CDR1 is KGHSH and CDR2 is LQKENI. V shed 0 bases and J shed 0 bases, with 8 bases lying between them. In nucleotides, the CDR3 is TGTGCCAGCTCACCACCGGGAGCGTACCAAGAGACCCAGTACTTC. Protein product: CASSPPGAYQETQYF.

J is TRBJ2-5 and V is TRBV9, with D possibly TRBD2 on 5 matching bases. This CDR3 is 15 amino acids long. Germline V CDR1 and CDR2: SGDLS, YYNGEE. Trimming shortened V by 1 base and J by 5 bases, and 15 bases separated the two germline ends. CDR3 coding DNA: TGTGCCAGCAGCGTATCCCCCGGGGTAGGTGAGACCCAGTACTTC. Its protein is CASSVSPGVGETQYF.

V gene TRBV5-4 combines with J gene TRBJ2-1, with TRBD2 identical over 9 bases. V lost 10 bases to trimming and J lost 4 bases; unmatched junction nucleotides: 12. CDR3 length equals 15 residues. CDR1 is SGHNT, CDR2 YYREEE, per germline (reference sequence). CDR3 loop: CACSGTSQPYNEQFF. Here the CDR3 DNA reads TGTGCCTGTTCCGGGACTAGCCAACCTTACAATGAGCAGTTCTTC.

Notes on this clone: This specimen includes other DNA sequences encoding the same CDR3. This chain uses TRBV5-4 with TRBJ2-7; 12 bases match TRBD1. J gave up 4 bases and V 4 bases, and 3 bases lay outside the gene matches. From germline, CDR1 is SGHNT and CDR2 YYREEE (reference sequence). The CDR3 contains 14 residues. The CDR3 protein is CASSRGQGAYEQYF. CDR3 sequence (DNA): TGTGCCAGCAGCCGGGGACAGGGGGCTTACGAGCAGTACTTC.

The J gene is TRBJ2-2, the V gene TRBV28; possible D gene TRBD2, 5 bases. CDR1 and CDR2 (germline): MDHEN, SYDVKM. Trimming cost V 8 bases and J 5 bases, with 18 bases left between them. This CDR3 is 15 amino acids long. The CDR3 nucleotides are TGTGCCAGCGAGTTCCAGAGGCCGGGGACCGGGGAGCTGTTTTTT. Translating gives CASEFQRPGTGELFF.

This clone has a handful of counts. The chain links TRBV30 to TRBJ2-2; D gene unclear. CDR3 length equals 14 residues. Germline V CDR1 and CDR2: GTSNPN, SVGIG (reference sequence). Deletions cut 3 bases from V and 6 bases from J, with 14 bases between. As DNA, the CDR3 is TGTGCCTGGAGCCTAAGACGGGTGGCCGGGGAGCTGTTTTTT. This sequence encodes CAWSLRRVAGELFF.

The chain joins TRBV5-1 to TRBJ2-3, with 11 bases that match TRBD1. V trimming: 1 base; J trimming: 6 bases; junction bases outside the gene matches: 4. The CDR3 contains 15 residues. The germline V gene has CDR1 SGHRS and CDR2 YFSETQ. As DNA, the CDR3 is TGCGCCAGCAGCTTGCCGGGACAGGGGGACGATACGCAGTATTTT. This codes for CASSLPGQGDDTQYF.

The rearrangement links TRBV28 to TRBJ2-7, with D unclear. The length of the CDR3 is 14 residues. CDR1 and CDR2 from the germline V gene are MDHEN and SYDVKM. Trimming removed 6 bases at V and 2 bases at J, with 14 bases between. Here the CDR3 reads CASSDPYGAYEQYF. The CDR3 DNA follows: TGTGCCAGCAGCGATCCGTACGGCGCCTACGAGCAGTACTTC.

The chain recombines TRBV7-9 with TRBJ1-1; D remains unclear. Trimming removed 2 bases at V and 7 bases at J, with 11 bases between. This CDR3 spans 13 amino acids. The V gene's germline CDR1 is SEHNR and CDR2 FQNEAQ (reference sequence). In DNA form, the CDR3 reads TGTGCCAGCAGCTTAATCGGGGAAGGTGAAGCTTTCTTT. Translation gives CASSLIGEGEAFF.

The chain recombines TRBV28 with TRBJ1-5, with a possible D match to TRBD1 (6 bases). Germline lookup yields CDR1 MDHEN and CDR2 SYDVKM. The CDR3 totals 17 residues. Trimming took off 10 bases at V and 2 bases at J, with 24 bases between the two ends. DNA for the CDR3: TGTGCCATTTTAGGTCGGGGGCGAGGGGGAGGCAATCAGCCCCAGCATTTT. This encodes CAILGRGRGGGNQPQHF. Filled out from reference TRBV28 and TRBJ1-5, the complete variable domain reads DVKVTQSSRYLVKRTGEKVFLECVQDMDHENMFWYRQDPGLGLRLIYFSYDVKMKEKGDIPEGYSVSREKKERFSLILESASTNQTSMYLCAILGRGRGGGNQPQHFGDGTRLSIL.

The rearrangement links TRBV5-1 to TRBJ1-2; D is ambiguous. The germline V gene encodes CDR1 SGHRS and CDR2 YFSETQ. CDR3 length: 15 amino acids. V was shortened by 0 bases and J by 6 bases, with 15 bases between the two germline ends. Written as DNA, the CDR3 is TGCGCCAGCAGCTTGGCCGGGTTTCAGTGGGATGGCTACACCTTC. It translates to CASSLAGFQWDGYTF.

This clone occurred once. The same CDR3 can be traced to other DNA sequences in this sample. The chain employs TRBV2 and TRBJ1-5; D possibly corresponds to TRBD1 (5 bases). Trimming shortened V by 4 bases and J by 2 bases, and 6 bases separated the two germline ends. Germline V CDR1 and CDR2: SNHLY, FYNNEI. The CDR3 is made up of 13 amino acids. The CDR3 coding sequence is TGTGCCAGCAGTGGGGGACGCAATCAGCCCCAGCATTTT. Its protein is CASSGGRNQPQHF.

The table lists this clone with a few counts. V and J are TRBV5-4 and TRBJ2-1, with 7 bases aligning to TRBD2. The CDR3 is 16 residues long. Germline V gives CDR1 SGHNT, CDR2 YYREEE (reference sequence). J was trimmed by 8 bases and V by 3 bases; bases with no gene match: 14. The CDR3 bases are TGTGCCAGCAGCTCACGGACACAAGGGACTACCGATGAGCAGTTCTTC. Translation: CASSSRTQGTTDEQFF.

The chain has TRBV7-3 and TRBJ1-6; a weak D match, TRBD1 (5 bases). The germline V gene has CDR1 SGHTA and CDR2 FQGTGA. Trimming stripped 5 bases from V and 8 bases from J, with 10 bases between. The CDR3 contains 13 residues. The CDR3 DNA reads as TGTGCCAGCAGCCGGGGCCCAGATTCACCCCTCCACTTT. It yields the protein CASSRGPDSPLHF.

The genes are TRBV7-9 and TRBJ2-2; 8 bases are shared with TRBD2. The germline V gene encodes CDR1 SEHNR and CDR2 FQNEAQ (reference sequence). V was pared by 1 base and J by 4 bases, with 8 bases of the junction left unmatched. This CDR3 spans 17 amino acids. CDR3: CASSLVSGSMGTGELFF. CDR3 sequence (DNA): TGTGCCAGCAGCTTAGTAAGCGGGAGCATGGGCACCGGGGAGCTGTTTTTT.

This chain links TRBV4-1 with TRBJ2-4, with D hard to call. Trimming pared 1 base from V and 0 bases from J, leaving 10 bases between. The CDR3 covers 16 residues. Germline CDR1 reads MGHRA; CDR2 reads YSYEKL. CDR3 loop: CASSQVRVLAKNIQYF. The CDR3 DNA is TGCGCCAGCAGCCAAGTTCGGGTGTTAGCCAAAAACATTCAGTACTTC.

For this clone: Additional DNA sequences in this sample encode the identical CDR3. The chain has TRBV5-1 and TRBJ1-3, with D perhaps matching TRBD1 (5 bases). This CDR3 contains 15 residues. The V gene lost 4 bases and the J gene lost 1 base, with 12 bases spanning the gap. Germline V CDR1 and CDR2: SGHRS, YFSETQ. The CDR3 region is CASSPGTDSGNTIYF. In DNA, the CDR3 is TGCGCCAGCAGCCCCGGGACGGATTCTGGAAACACCATATATTTT.

The chain joins TRBV19 to TRBJ2-7; tentatively, D is TRBD1 or TRBD2 (6 bases each). This CDR3 is built from 13 residues. Trimming pared 1 base from V and 6 bases from J, leaving 10 bases between. The germline gives CDR1 LNHDA, CDR2 SQIVND (reference sequence). The CDR3: CASSIGGAAEQYF. For the CDR3, the DNA is TGTGCCAGTAGTATAGGGGGGGCTGCCGAGCAGTACTTC.

The J gene is TRBJ2-2, the V gene TRBV5-4; 14 bases fit TRBD2. The germline V gene encodes CDR1 SGHNT and CDR2 YYREEE (reference sequence). J gave up 7 bases and V 0 bases, and 2 bases lay outside the gene matches. This CDR3 has 16 residues. The CDR3 is CASSLGGLAGGGELFF. The CDR3 DNA reads as TGTGCCAGCAGCTTGGGTGGACTAGCGGGAGGCGGGGAGCTGTTTTTT.